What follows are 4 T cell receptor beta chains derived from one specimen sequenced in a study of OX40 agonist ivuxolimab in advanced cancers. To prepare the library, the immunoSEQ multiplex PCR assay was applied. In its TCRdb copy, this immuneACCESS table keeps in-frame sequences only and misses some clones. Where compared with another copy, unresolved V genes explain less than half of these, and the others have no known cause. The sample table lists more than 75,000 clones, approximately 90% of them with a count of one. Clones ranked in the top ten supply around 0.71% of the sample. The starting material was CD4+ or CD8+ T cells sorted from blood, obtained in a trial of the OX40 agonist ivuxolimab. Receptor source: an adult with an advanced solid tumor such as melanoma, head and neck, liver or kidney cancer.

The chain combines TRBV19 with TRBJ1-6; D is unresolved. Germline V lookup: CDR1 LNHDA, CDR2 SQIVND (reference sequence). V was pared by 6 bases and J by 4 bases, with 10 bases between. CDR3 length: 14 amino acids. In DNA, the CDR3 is TGTGCCAGTAGCGGGCAGTCGTATAATTCACCCCTCCACTTT. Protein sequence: CASSGQSYNSPLHF.

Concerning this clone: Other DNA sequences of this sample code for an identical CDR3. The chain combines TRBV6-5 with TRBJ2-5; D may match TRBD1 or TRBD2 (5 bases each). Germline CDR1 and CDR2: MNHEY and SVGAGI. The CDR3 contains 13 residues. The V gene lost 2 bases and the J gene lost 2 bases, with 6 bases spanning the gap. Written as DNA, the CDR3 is TGTGCCAGCAGTTACGGGGGTCAAGAGACCCAGTACTTC. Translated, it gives CASSYGGQETQYF.

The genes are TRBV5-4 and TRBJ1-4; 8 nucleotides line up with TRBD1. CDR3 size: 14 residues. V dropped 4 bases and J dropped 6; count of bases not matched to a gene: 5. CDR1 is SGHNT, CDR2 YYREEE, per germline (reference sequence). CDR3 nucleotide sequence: TGTGCCAGCAGCAAGACAGGGGAGCATGAAAAACTGTTTTTT. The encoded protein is CASSKTGEHEKLFF.

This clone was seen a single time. The CDR3 sequence is CATTGRERHEQYF. In DNA, the CDR3 is TGTGCCACCACAGGGCGGGAGAGACACGAGCAGTACTTC. This chain connects TRBV27 to TRBJ2-7, with D possibly TRBD2 on 7 matching bases. The CDR3 length is 13 residues. V shed 10 bases and J shed 5 bases, with 18 bases lying between them. Germline CDR1 is MNHEY and CDR2 is SMNVEV (reference sequence).